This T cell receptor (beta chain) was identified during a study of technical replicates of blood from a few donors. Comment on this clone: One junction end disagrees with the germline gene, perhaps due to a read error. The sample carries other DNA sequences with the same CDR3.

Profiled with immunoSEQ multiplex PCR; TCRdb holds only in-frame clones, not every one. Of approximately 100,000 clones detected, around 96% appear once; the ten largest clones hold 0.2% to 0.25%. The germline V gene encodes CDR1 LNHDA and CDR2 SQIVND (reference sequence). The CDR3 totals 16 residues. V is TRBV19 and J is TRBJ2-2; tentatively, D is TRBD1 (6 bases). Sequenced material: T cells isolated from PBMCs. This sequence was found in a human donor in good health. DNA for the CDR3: TGTGCCAGTAGTGCCAGGACAGCTCTGAACACCGGGGAGTTGTTTTTT. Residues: CASSARTALNTGELFF. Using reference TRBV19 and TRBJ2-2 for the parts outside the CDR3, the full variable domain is DGGITQSPKYLFRKEGQNVTLSCEQNLNHDAMYWYRQDPGQGLRLIYYSQIVNDFQKGDIAEGYSVSREKKESFPLTVTSAQKNPTAFYLCASSARTALNTGELFFGEGSRLTVL.